A selection of T cell receptor beta chains follows, all from one sample in a study of shared clonotypes between healthy human individuals. The table came from immunoSEQ multiplex PCR; TCRdb's copy has only in-frame clones and leaves some out. The sample gives 2 million to 2.5 million clones, less than 95% of which show up once; approximately 0.41% is in the top ten. Sequenced material: naive CD4+ T cells from PBMCs. The receptors were gathered from a man younger than 30 in good health. Some clones in this sample may be carry-over from other donors' samples. Both conserved end residues are part of each CDR3. Each record gives: D gene, J gene, V gene, CDR3 DNA, CDR3 protein. The D gene is left open where the match is weak.

- | TRBJ2-3 | TRBV5-5 | TGTGCCAGCAGCTTGGGGACATCCCCAGATACGCAGTATTTT | CASSLGTSPDTQYF
TRBD2 | TRBJ2-3 | TRBV9 | TGTGCCAGCAGCTACGGGGCGGGAGGGCGGCCAGATACGCAGTATTTT | CASSYGAGGRPDTQYF
TRBD1 | TRBJ1-2 | TRBV25-1 | TGTGCCAGCAGTGAATCAGGCAGGGGGTACGGCTACACCTTC | CASSESGRGYGYTF
TRBD1 | TRBJ2-3 | TRBV2 | TGTGCCAGCAGTCCGACAGGGGGCGGGGATACGCAGTATTTT | CASSPTGGGDTQYF
- | TRBJ2-3 | TRBV2 | TGTGCCAGCAGTGAAACCCTAACTAGCACAGATACGCAGTATTTT | CASSETLTSTDTQYF
- | TRBJ2-7 | TRBV28 | TGTGCCAGCAGCCTTCCAACCTACGAGCAGTACTTC | CASSLPTYEQYF
- | TRBJ1-3 | TRBV9 | TGTGCCAGCAGCGTAGCCTCAGGTTTGGCTGGAAACACCATATATTTT | CASSVASGLAGNTIYF
TRBD2 | TRBJ2-3 | TRBV9 | TGTGCCAGCAGCGTAACTAGCGGGAGCACAGATACGCAGTATTTT | CASSVTSGSTDTQYF
- | TRBJ1-5 | TRBV28 | TGTGCCAGCAGCCCACGGCTGTCGCAGGTCAGACAGCCCCAGCATTTT | CASSPRLSQVRQPQHF
TRBD1 | TRBJ1-1 | TRBV18 | TGTGCCAGCTCACCACCAGGGGGCGCCCGGAGCACTGAAGCTTTCTTT | CASSPPGGARSTEAFF
- | TRBJ2-1 | TRBV2 | TGTGCCAGCAGTGGCCTTAGGGAGCAGTTCTTC | CASSGLREQFF
- | TRBJ1-1 | TRBV5-3 | TGTGCCAGCAGGATGACATCCCAGCAGTCTGAAGCTTTCTTT | CASRMTSQQSEAFF
TRBD2 | TRBJ2-7 | TRBV7-2 | TGTGCCAGCAGCTTGGGCGGGAGGATCTACGAGCAGTACTTC | CASSLGGRIYEQYF
- | TRBJ1-2 | TRBV28 | TGTGCCAGTTTCGGCGGGCGTCTCGGCTACACCTTC | CASFGGRLGYTF
TRBD2 | TRBJ2-1 | TRBV10-2 | TGCGCCAGCAGTGGTACTAGCGGGGGTACCTACAATGAGCAGTTCTTC | CASSGTSGGTYNEQFF
TRBD1 | TRBJ2-2 | TRBV19 | TGTGCCAGTAGCATAACGGACAGGTCCACCGGGGAGCTGTTTTTT | CASSITDRSTGELFF